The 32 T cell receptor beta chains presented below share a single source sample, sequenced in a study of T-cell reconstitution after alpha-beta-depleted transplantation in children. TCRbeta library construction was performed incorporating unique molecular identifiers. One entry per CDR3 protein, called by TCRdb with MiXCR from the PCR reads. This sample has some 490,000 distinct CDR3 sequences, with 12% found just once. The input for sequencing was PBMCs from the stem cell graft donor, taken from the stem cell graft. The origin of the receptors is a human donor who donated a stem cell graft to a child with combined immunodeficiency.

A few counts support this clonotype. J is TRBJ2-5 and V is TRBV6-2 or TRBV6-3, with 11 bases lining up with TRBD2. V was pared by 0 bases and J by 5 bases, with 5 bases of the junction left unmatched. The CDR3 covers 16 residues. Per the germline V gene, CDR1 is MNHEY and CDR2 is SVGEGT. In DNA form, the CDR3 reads TGTGCCAGCAGTTACTCCGGGACTAGCGGTGGGGAGACCCAGTACTTC. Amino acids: CASSYSGTSGGETQYF.

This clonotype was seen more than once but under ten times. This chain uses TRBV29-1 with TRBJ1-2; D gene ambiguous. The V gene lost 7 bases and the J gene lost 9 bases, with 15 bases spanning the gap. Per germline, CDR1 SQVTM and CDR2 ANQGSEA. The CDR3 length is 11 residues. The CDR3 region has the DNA TGCAGCGCGGAGCCGCTGGGGAGCTACACCTTC. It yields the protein CSAEPLGSYTF.

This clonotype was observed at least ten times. CDR3 loop: CSVGSNYGYTF. The CDR3 DNA is TGCAGCGTAGGATCAAACTATGGCTACACCTTC. The chain is built from TRBV29-1 and TRBJ1-2; D gene ambiguous. Germline-derived CDR1 and CDR2 are SQVTM and ANQGSEA. Between the trimmed V and J ends, which lost 6 bases and 2 bases, there was a span of 7 bases. The CDR3 runs to 11 residues. Complete variable domain (other parts from reference TRBV29-1 and TRBJ1-2): SAVISQKPSRDICQRGTSLTIQCQVDSQVTMMFWYRQQPGQSLTLIATANQGSEATYESGFVIDKFPISRPNLTFSTLTVSNMSPEDSSIYLCSVGSNYGYTFGSGTRLTVV.

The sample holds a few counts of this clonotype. The CDR3 DNA is TGTGCCAGCAGTGAACCCAGGGTAGACGAGCAGTACTTC. This codes for CASSEPRVDEQYF. This chain joins TRBV28 and TRBJ2-7; D is perhaps TRBD1 (5 bases). The V end lost 5 bases, the J end lost 5 bases, and 13 bases lay between the germline ends. The germline V gene has CDR1 MDHEN and CDR2 SYDVKM. This CDR3 is built from 13 residues.

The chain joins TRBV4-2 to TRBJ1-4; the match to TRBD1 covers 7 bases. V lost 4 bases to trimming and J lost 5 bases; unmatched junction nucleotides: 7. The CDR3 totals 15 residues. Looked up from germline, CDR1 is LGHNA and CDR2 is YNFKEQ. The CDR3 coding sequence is TGTGCCAGCAGCCTTACAGGGGCAGGGAATGAAAAACTGTTTTTT. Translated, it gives CASSLTGAGNEKLFF.

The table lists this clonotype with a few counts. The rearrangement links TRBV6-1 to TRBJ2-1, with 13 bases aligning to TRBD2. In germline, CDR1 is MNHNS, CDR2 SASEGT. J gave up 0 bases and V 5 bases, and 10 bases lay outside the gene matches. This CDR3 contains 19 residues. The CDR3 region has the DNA TGTGCCAGCAGTACCTGGACTAGCGGGAGTCCTGGCTCCTACAATGAGCAGTTCTTC. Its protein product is CASSTWTSGSPGSYNEQFF.

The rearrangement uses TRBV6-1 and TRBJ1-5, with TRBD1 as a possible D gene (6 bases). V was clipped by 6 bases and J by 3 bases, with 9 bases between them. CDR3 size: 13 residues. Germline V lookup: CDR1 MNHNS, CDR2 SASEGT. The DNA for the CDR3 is TGTGCCAGCAGGGACAGTCTCAATCAGCCCCAGCATTTT. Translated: CASRDSLNQPQHF.

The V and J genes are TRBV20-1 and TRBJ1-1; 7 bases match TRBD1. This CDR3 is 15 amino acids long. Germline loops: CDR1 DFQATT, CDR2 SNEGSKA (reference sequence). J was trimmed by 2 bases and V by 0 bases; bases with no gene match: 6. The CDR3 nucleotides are TGCAGTGCTAGAGATCTAAGGACAGGTAACACTGAAGCTTTCTTT. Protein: CSARDLRTGNTEAFF.

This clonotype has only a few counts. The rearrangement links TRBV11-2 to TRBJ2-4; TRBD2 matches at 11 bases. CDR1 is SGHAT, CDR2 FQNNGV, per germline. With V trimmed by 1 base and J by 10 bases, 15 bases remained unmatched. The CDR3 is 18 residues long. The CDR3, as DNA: TGTGCCAGCAGCTTAGTGGGGGCCCTAGCGGGGGGCCCTCGGATTCAGTACTTC. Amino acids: CASSLVGALAGGPRIQYF.

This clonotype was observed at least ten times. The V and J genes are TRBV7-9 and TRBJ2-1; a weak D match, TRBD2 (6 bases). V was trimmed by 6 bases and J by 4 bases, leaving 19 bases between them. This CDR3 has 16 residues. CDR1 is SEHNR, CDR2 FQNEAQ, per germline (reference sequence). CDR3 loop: CASRPEAGYWYNEQFF. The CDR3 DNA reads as TGTGCCAGCAGGCCAGAGGCGGGGTACTGGTACAATGAGCAGTTCTTC. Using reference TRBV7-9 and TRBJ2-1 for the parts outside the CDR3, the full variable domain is DTGVSQNPRHKITKRGQNVTFRCDPISEHNRLYWYRQTLGQGPEFLTYFQNEAQLEKSRLLSDRFSAERPKGSFSTLEIQRTEQGDSAMYLCASRPEAGYWYNEQFFGPGTRLTVL.

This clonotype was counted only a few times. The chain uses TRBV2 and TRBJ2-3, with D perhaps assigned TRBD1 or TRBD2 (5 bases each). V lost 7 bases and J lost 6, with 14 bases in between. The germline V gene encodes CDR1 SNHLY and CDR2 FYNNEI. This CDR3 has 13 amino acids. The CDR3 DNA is TGTGCCAGCACGGTATATGAGGGGGATACGCAGTATTTT. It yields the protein CASTVYEGDTQYF.

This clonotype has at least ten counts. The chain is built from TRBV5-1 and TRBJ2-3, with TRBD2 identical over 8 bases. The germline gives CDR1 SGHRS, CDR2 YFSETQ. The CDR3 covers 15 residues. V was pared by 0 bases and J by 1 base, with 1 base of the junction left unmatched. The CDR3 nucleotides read TGCGCCAGCAGCTTGGTGACTAGCGGCACAGATACGCAGTATTTT. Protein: CASSLVTSGTDTQYF.

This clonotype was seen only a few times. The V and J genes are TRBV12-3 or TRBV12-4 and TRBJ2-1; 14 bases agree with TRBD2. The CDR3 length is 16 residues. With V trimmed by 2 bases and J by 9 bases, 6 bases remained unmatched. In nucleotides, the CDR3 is TGTGCCAGCAGTTTAACGGGACTAGCGGGAGTTATTGAGCAGTTCTTC. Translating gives CASSLTGLAGVIEQFF.

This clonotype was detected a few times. Written as DNA, the CDR3 is TGTGCCAGCAGTTTTGGTGGGGAATCAACGGAACCCCAGCATTTT. This codes for CASSFGGESTEPQHF. The chain is built from TRBV12-3 or TRBV12-4 and TRBJ1-5; D uncertain. The CDR3 is 15 amino acids. V dropped 3 bases and J dropped 10 bases, with 19 bases sitting between them.

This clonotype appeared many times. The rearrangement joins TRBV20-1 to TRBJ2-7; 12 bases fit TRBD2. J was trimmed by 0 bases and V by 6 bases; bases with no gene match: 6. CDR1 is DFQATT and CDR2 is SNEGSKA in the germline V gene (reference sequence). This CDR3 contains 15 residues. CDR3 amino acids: CSARRTSGISYEQYF. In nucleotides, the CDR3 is TGCAGTGCCAGAAGGACTAGCGGGATCTCCTACGAGCAGTACTTC.

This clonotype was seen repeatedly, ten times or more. Here the CDR3 DNA reads TGTGCCAGCAGTTGGGCGGGGGAGATGAATGAGCAGTTCTTC. Translating gives CASSWAGEMNEQFF. The rearrangement links TRBV12-3 or TRBV12-4 to TRBJ2-1; 7 nucleotides agree with TRBD2. Trimming cost V 4 bases and J 7 bases; bases outside gene matches: 7. The CDR3 has 14 amino acids.

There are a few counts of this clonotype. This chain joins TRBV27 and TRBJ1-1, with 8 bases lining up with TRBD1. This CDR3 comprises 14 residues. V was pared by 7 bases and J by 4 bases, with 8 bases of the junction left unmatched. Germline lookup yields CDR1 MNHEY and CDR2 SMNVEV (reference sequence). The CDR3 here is CASTPRTGRTEAFF. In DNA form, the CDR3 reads TGTGCCAGCACTCCTAGGACAGGGCGCACTGAAGCTTTCTTT.

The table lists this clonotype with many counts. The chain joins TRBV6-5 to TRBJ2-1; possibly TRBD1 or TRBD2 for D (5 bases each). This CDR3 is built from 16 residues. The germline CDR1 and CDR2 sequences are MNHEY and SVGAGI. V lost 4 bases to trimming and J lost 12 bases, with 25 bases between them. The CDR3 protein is CASSWDHRARPRVQFF. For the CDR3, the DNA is TGTGCCAGCAGTTGGGACCACAGAGCCCGACCTCGTGTGCAGTTCTTC.

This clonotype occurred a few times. The CDR3 bases are TGTGCCAGCTGCCCCCGCCCGGGGGCGTCGAACACTGAAGCTTTCTTT. The encoded protein is CASCPRPGASNTEAFF. This rearrangement joins TRBV12-3 or TRBV12-4 to TRBJ1-1; possibly TRBD1 for D (6 bases). The V end lost 8 bases, the J end lost 1 base, and 20 bases lay between the germline ends. The CDR3 extends over 16 amino acids.

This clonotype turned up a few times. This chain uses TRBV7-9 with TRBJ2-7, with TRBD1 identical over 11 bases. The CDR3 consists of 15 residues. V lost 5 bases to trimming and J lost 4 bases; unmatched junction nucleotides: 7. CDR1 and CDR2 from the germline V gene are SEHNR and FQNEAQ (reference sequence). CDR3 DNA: TGTGCCAGCAGCGCCCTTGGGACAGGGGGATACGAGCAGTACTTC. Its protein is CASSALGTGGYEQYF.

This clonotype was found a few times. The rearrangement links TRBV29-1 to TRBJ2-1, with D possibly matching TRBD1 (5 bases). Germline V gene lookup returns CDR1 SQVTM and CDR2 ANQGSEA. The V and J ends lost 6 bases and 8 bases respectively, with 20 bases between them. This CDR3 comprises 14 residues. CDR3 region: CSVRSYGQGDEQFF. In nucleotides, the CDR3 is TGCAGCGTCCGATCCTACGGTCAAGGGGATGAGCAGTTCTTC.

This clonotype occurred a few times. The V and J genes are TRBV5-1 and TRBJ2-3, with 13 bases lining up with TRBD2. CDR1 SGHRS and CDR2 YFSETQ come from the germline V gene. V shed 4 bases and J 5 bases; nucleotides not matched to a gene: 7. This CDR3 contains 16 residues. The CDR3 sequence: CASSLTSGGAEDTQYF. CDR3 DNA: TGCGCCAGCAGCCTTACTAGCGGGGGGGCGGAAGATACGCAGTATTTT.

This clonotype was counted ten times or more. The CDR3 DNA follows: TGTGCCAGCAGTTCCGGTGGGACAGTTGTCGAGCAGTACTTC. This translates into CASSSGGTVVEQYF. V gene TRBV28 combines with J gene TRBJ2-7; 7 nucleotides align to TRBD1. Losses at the gene ends were 4 bases for V and 6 bases for J; bases not matched to a gene: 9. This CDR3 is 14 amino acids long. Looked up from germline, CDR1 is MDHEN and CDR2 is SYDVKM.

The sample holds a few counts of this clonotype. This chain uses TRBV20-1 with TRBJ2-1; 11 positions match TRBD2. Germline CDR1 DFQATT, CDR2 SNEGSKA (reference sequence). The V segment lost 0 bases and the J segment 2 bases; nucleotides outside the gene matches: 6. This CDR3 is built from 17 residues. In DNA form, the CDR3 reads TGCAGTGCTAGAGATGCTAGCGGGAGGTATACCTACAATGAGCAGTTCTTC. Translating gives CSARDASGRYTYNEQFF.

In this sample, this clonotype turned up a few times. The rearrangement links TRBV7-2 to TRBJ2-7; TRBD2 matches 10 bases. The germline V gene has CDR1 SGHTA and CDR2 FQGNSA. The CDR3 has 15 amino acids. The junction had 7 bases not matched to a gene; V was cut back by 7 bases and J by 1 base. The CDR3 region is CASTLLAGASYEQYF. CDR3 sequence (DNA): TGTGCCAGCACCCTCCTAGCGGGGGCATCCTACGAGCAGTACTTC.

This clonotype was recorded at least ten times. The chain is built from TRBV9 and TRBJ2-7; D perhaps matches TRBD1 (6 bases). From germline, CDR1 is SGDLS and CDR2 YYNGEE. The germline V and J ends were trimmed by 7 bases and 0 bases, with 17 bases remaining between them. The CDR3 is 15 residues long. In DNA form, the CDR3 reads TGTGCCAGCGCCCCCGGGGACACCTCCTCCTACGAGCAGTACTTC. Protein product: CASAPGDTSSYEQYF. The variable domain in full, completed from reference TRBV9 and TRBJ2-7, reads DSGVTQTPKHLITATGQRVTLRCSPRSGDLSVYWYQQSLDQGLQFLIQYYNGEERAKGNILERFSAQQFPDLHSELNLSSLELGDSALYFCASAPGDTSSYEQYFGPGTRLTVT.

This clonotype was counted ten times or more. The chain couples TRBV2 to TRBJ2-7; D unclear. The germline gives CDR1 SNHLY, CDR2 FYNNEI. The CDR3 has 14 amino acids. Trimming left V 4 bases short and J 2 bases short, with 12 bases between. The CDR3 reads CASSVVLSPYEQYF. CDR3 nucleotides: TGTGCCAGCAGTGTAGTATTGTCCCCCTACGAGCAGTACTTC.

CDR3 amino acids: CASRTSGGADTQYF. The CDR3 DNA reads as TGTGCCAGCCGGACTAGCGGGGGGGCGGATACGCAGTATTTT. V is TRBV12-3 or TRBV12-4 and J is TRBJ2-3; 15 bases are a match to TRBD2. Trimming cost V 8 bases and J 6 bases; bases outside gene matches: 3. This CDR3 has 14 amino acids.

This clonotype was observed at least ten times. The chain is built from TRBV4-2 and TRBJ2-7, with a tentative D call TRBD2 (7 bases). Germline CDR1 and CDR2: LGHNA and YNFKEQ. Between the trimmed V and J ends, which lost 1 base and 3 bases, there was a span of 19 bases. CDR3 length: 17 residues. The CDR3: CASSQGDGAGALYEQYF. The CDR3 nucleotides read TGTGCCAGCAGCCAAGGTGATGGGGCGGGGGCCCTCTACGAGCAGTACTTC.

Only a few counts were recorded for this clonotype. This chain's CDR3 is CASSERRLAGGYEQYF. CDR3 bases: TGTGCCAGCAGTGAACGGCGACTAGCGGGGGGCTACGAGCAGTACTTC. The V gene is TRBV2, the J gene TRBJ2-7; 13 positions agree with TRBD2. This CDR3 region has 16 residues. Germline CDR1 reads SNHLY; CDR2 reads FYNNEI. Trimming cost V 2 bases and J 3 bases; bases outside gene matches: 4.

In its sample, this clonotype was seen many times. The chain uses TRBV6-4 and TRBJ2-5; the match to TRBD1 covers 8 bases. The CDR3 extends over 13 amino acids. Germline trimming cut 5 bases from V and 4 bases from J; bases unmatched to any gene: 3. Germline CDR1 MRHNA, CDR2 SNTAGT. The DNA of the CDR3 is TGTGCCAGCAGTTCTACAGGGGGAGAGACCCAGTACTTC. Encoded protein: CASSSTGGETQYF.

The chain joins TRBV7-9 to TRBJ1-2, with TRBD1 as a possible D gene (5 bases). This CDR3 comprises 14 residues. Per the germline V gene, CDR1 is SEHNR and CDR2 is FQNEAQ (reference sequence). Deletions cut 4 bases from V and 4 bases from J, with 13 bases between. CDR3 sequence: CASSSWGPSYGYTF. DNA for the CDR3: TGTGCCAGCAGCTCCTGGGGCCCCTCCTATGGCTACACCTTC.